Here is one T cell receptor (beta chain) with its context. These data come from a study of blood T cells in healthy people across ages. The wider study: Per two T cells, template switching captured roughly one barcoded beta molecule.

Through a sample-barcoded 5' primer and a J-beta primer mix, a second PCR was run for roughly 6 to 11 cycles. All cDNA molecules were each tagged by a template-switch adaptor with 12 random nucleotides. The yield of each sample was at least 2.5 million CDR3-containing paired-end reads. TCRdb used MiXCR to reprocess the 5' RACE reads, holding one entry per CDR3 protein. The repertoire holds hundreds of thousands of distinct CDR3 sequences, with around half as singletons. Per the germline V gene, CDR1 is SGHRS and CDR2 is YFSETQ. There are 17 residues in the CDR3. V trimming: 3 bases; J trimming: 5 bases; junction bases outside the gene matches: 16.

The V and J genes are TRBV5-1 and TRBJ2-7, with 8 bases fitting TRBD1. The receptor was derived from a woman aged 60-75 years in good health. The sequencing sample was made of blood. The CDR3 nucleotides are TGCGCCAGCAGCTCGGGAAGGAAAGGACAGGGACGGGACGAGCAGTACTTC. Translated: CASSSGRKGQGRDEQYF. Supplemented by reference TRBV5-1 and TRBJ2-7, the full variable domain reads KAGVTQTPRYLIKTRGQQVTLSCSPISGHRSVSWYQQTPGQGLQFLFEYFSETQRNKGNFPGRFSGRQFSNSRSEMNVSTLELGDSALYLCASSSGRKGQGRDEQYFGPGTRLTVT.